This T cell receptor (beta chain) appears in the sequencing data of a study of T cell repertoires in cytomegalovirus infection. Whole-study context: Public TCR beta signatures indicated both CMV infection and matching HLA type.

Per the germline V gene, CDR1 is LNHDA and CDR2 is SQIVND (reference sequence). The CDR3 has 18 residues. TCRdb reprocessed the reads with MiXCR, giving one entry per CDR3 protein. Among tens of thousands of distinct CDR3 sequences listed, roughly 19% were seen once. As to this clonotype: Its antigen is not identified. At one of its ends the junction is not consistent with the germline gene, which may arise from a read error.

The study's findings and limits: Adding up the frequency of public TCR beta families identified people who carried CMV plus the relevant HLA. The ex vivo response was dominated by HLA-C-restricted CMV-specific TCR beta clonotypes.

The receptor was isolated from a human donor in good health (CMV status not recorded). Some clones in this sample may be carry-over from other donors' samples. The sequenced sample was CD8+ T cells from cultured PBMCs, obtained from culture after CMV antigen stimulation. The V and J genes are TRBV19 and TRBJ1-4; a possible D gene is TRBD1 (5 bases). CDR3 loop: CVSSIEGPGMALKGKLFF. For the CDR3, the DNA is TGTGTCAGTAGTATAGAGGGTCCAGGGATGGCCCTAAAGGGAAAACTGTTTTTT.